This TCR beta chain emerged from a study of monozygotic twins with inflammatory bowel disease. From germline, CDR1 is DFQATT and CDR2 SNEGSKA (reference sequence). The CDR3 contains 13 residues. Per individual sample, eight separate reactions were used to make cDNA. Addition of UMIs with a 6-nucleotide sample barcode was achieved by template switching. For both chains, the TCRalpha and TCRbeta cDNA went through two nested PCRs of approximately 16 and 10 cycles. Reanalyzing the 5' RACE reads, TCRdb keeps one entry per CDR3 protein, without DNA. Its table lists approximately 330,000 distinct CDR3 sequences.

Sequenced sample: blood. The receptor comes from a human donor with ulcerative colitis or Crohn's disease, or a healthy co-twin of an affected twin (not recorded which). The chain has TRBV20-1 and TRBJ2-3; TCRdb returns TRBD1, unconfirmable since there is no DNA. The CDR3 is CSAPTGATDTQYF.